This T cell receptor beta chain was observed in a study of blood T cells in healthy people across ages. Next came a second PCR, run for roughly 7 to 12 cycles, which used a sample-barcoded 5' primer along with a J-beta primer mix. TCRdb re-derived calls from the 5' RACE reads in MiXCR, one entry per CDR3 protein. Of about a million distinct CDR3 sequences listed, approximately 38% are singletons. The sample consisted of blood. The origin of this receptor is a man between 18 and 29 years old in good health.

The CDR3 nucleotides are TGCGCCAGCAGCCGTAACCGGGACGGTTCCTACAATGAGCAGTTCTTC. Encoded protein: CASSRNRDGSYNEQFF. The rearrangement links TRBV4-1 to TRBJ2-1, with D tentatively TRBD1 or TRBD2 (5 bases each). The germline gives CDR1 MGHRA, CDR2 YSYEKL. The V end lost 4 bases, the J end lost 1 base, and 14 bases lay between the germline ends. CDR3 length: 16 amino acids.